The 7 T cell receptor beta chains listed next were all sequenced from one sample in a study of blood T cell repertoires in COVID-19 (dated by TCRdb to about 2020). Receptor amplification or capture employed the immunoSEQ multiplex PCR assay. TCRdb took this table from immuneACCESS and kept in-frame rearrangements with V and J called. Such tables lack part of the clones; where checked against another copy, unresolved V genes explain under half of the gap, and the rest is unexplained. Counted in this sample were 150,000 to 200,000 clones; 80% to 90% of them appeared once. The leading ten clones occupy 11% of the sample. Sequencing used peripheral blood. Receptor source: a human donor in a cohort sampled during active COVID-19.

The table lists this clone with a few counts. The V gene is TRBV27, the J gene TRBJ1-5; tentatively, D is TRBD1 (6 bases). In germline, CDR1 is MNHEY, CDR2 SMNVEV (reference sequence). The CDR3 sequence is 15 residues long. The V and J ends lost 5 bases and 9 bases respectively, with 20 bases between them. The CDR3 DNA reads as TGTGCCAGCAGTGCCTCCGAGGGGCGCAGGGGGCCCCAGCATTTT. This encodes CASSASEGRRGPQHF.

J is TRBJ2-1 and V is TRBV11-3; D uncertain. The CDR3 spans 14 residues. Trimming removed 5 bases at V and 7 bases at J, with 15 bases between. Germline V gene sequence: CDR1 SGHNT, CDR2 YENEEA. The CDR3, as DNA: TGTGCCAGCAGCCAGAGCACGGGTTTGAATGAGCAGTTCTTC. Translation: CASSQSTGLNEQFF.

This chain uses TRBV10-3 with TRBJ1-1; no clear D. This CDR3 has 17 amino acids. CDR1 is ENHRY and CDR2 is SYGVKD in the germline V gene. Trimming cost V 5 bases and J 7 bases, with 26 bases left between them. CDR3 protein: CAISPLFGLAAKDEAFF. The CDR3 nucleotides read TGTGCCATCAGTCCACTCTTCGGTTTGGCGGCGAAGGATGAAGCTTTCTTT.

The chain has TRBV7-9 and TRBJ1-1; the match to TRBD1 covers 7 bases. The CDR3 covers 13 residues. Germline-derived CDR1 and CDR2 are SEHNR and FQNEAQ (reference sequence). The junction had 6 bases not matched to a gene; V was cut back by 5 bases and J by 6 bases. In DNA form, the CDR3 reads TGTGCCAGCAGCCCCGAGGGGACAGCTGAAGCTTTCTTT. As protein: CASSPEGTAEAFF.

This chain connects TRBV12-2 to TRBJ1-1; the D call TRBD1 from the table was never checked on the DNA. TRBV12-2 is assigned pseudogene status. The CDR3 consists of 16 residues. The CDR3 coding sequence is TGTGCAAGTCGCTTAGCGGGGACAGGGCAGAACACTGAAGCTTTCTTT. Protein product: CASRLAGTGQNTEAFF.

The chain carries TRBV7-3 and TRBJ2-5; 7 bases agree with TRBD1. The CDR3 has 16 amino acids. Germline CDR1 and CDR2: SGHTA and FQGTGA. V shed 3 bases, J shed 5 bases, and the junction held 12 bases outside the gene matches. CDR3 sequence: CASSFPWTGPEETQYF. Here the CDR3 DNA reads TGTGCCAGCAGCTTCCCTTGGACAGGACCAGAGGAGACCCAGTACTTC.

CDR3 sequence: CAISESGQGLTEAFF. The CDR3 coding sequence is TGTGCCATCAGTGAGTCCGGGCAGGGGCTGACTGAAGCTTTCTTT. The gene calls are TRBV10-3 and TRBJ1-1; perhaps TRBD1 as D (6 bases). Germline V gene data show CDR1 as ENHRY and CDR2 as SYGVKD. CDR3 size: 15 residues. V lost 0 bases to trimming and J lost 5 bases, with 13 bases between them.